The 5 T cell receptor beta chains presented below share a single source sample, sequenced in a study of cytomegalovirus exposure and HLA in healthy donors. PCR was performed using 60 Vbeta and 13 Jbeta primers. Profiling relied on immunoSEQ multiplex PCR, and the TCRdb table lists in-frame clones only, not all of them. The sample includes around 100,000 clones, about 61% of them seen just once. Sequenced: PBMCs. All receptors derive from a woman younger than 45 in good health and CMV-seronegative.

The chain recombines TRBV9 with TRBJ1-4, with TRBD1 identical over 8 bases. CDR3 size: 16 residues. Germline values: CDR1 SGDLS, CDR2 YYNGEE. V was pared by 3 bases and J by 8 bases, with 12 bases of the junction left unmatched. CDR3 region: CASSGSRTGRGEKLFF. In DNA form, the CDR3 reads TGTGCCAGCAGCGGATCGAGGACAGGGAGGGGAGAAAAACTGTTTTTT. Full variable domain (remainder filled in from reference TRBV9 and TRBJ1-4): DSGVTQTPKHLITATGQRVTLRCSPRSGDLSVYWYQQSLDQGLQFLIQYYNGEERAKGNILERFSAQQFPDLHSELNLSSLELGDSALYFCASSGSRTGRGEKLFFGSGTQLSVL.

The CDR3 nucleotides read TGTGCCAGCAGCCTCAGGCAGAATGGCTACACCTTC. Protein product: CASSLRQNGYTF. V usage is TRBV7-9 and J usage is TRBJ1-2; D ambiguous. CDR3 length: 12 amino acids. V was cut by 5 bases and J by 6 bases, with 10 bases left in between. Germline V gene lookup returns CDR1 SEHNR and CDR2 FQNEAQ (reference sequence).

The J gene is TRBJ2-3, the V gene TRBV5-4, with TRBD2 matching 11 bases. This CDR3 contains 17 residues. Trimming at V came to 0 bases and at J to 2 bases, leaving 5 bases not matched to a gene. CDR1 is SGHNT, CDR2 YYREEE, per germline (reference sequence). The CDR3 DNA sequence: TGTGCCAGCAGCTTGGGCGCTAGCGGGAGGCCCACAGATACGCAGTATTTT. As protein: CASSLGASGRPTDTQYF.

The rearrangement uses TRBV5-6 and TRBJ1-1; TRBD1 might be the D (5 bases). CDR1 SGHDT and CDR2 YYEEEE come from the germline V gene. CDR3 size: 15 residues. The ends were cut back, 0 bases at V and 0 bases at J, with 9 bases in the middle. The CDR3 DNA is TGTGCCAGCAGCTTGGACACAGGTGTGAACACTGAAGCTTTCTTT. This translates into CASSLDTGVNTEAFF.

The DNA for the CDR3 is TGTGCCAGCAGTTTAACCGGGTCGGAGACCCAGTACTTC. This sequence encodes CASSLTGSETQYF. The chain has TRBV27 and TRBJ2-5; D ambiguous. In germline, CDR1 is MNHEY, CDR2 SMNVEV (reference sequence). V lost 2 bases to trimming and J lost 5 bases, with 9 bases between them. This CDR3 is built from 13 residues.